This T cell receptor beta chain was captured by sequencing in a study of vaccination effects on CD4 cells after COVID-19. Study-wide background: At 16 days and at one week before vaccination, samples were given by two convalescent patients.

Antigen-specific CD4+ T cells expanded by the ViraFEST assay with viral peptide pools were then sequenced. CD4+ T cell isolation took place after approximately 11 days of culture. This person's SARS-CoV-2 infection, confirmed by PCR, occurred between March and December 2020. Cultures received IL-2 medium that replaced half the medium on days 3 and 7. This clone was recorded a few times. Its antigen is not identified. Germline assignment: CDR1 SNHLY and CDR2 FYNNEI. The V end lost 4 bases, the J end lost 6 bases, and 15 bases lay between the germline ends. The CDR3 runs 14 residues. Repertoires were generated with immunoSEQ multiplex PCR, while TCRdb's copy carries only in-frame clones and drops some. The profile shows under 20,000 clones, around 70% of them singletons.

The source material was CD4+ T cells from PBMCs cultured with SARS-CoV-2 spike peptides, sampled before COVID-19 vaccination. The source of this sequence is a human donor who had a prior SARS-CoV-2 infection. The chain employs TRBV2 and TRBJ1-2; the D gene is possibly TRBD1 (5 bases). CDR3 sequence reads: CASSVFRDGNGYTF. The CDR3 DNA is TGTGCCAGCAGTGTATTCAGGGATGGGAATGGCTACACCTTC.